The 18 T cell receptor beta chains below all came from one sample that was sequenced in a study of T cells in Graves' hyperthyroidism and ophthalmopathy. Amplification targeted TCR beta CDR3 regions from RNA transcripts. The study used the HTBI primer set for a first-round RT-PCR of the TCR CDR3. Each CDR3 protein is one row after TCRdb ran MiXCR on the multiplex PCR reads. The repertoire consists of approximately 700,000 distinct CDR3 sequences, with about 45% occurring once and the leading ten covering more than 7%. The sample taken for sequencing was peripheral blood or thyroid tissue (not recorded which). These receptors were obtained from an adult man with Graves' disease, either hyperthyroidism or ophthalmopathy (not recorded which).

In this sample, this clonotype turned up a few times. The J gene is TRBJ1-2, the V gene TRBV29-1, with D perhaps TRBD1 (6 bases). Looked up from germline, CDR1 is SQVTM and CDR2 is ANQGSEA. The V end was cut by 0 bases, the J end by 6 bases, with 14 bases between. CDR3 length: 14 amino acids. The CDR3 nucleotides read TGCAGCGTTGAAGATTCGCCCGGGACACATGGCTACACCTTC. Its translation is CSVEDSPGTHGYTF.

The rearrangement joins TRBV11-1 to TRBJ2-7; maybe TRBD2 (5 bases). Trimming pared 6 bases from V and 2 bases from J, leaving 17 bases between. CDR3 size: 15 residues. Germline values: CDR1 SGHAT, CDR2 FQDESV (reference sequence). In DNA, the CDR3 is TGTGCCAGCAGTGCTTCTCGGACTGATACCTACGAGCAGTACTTC. Its translation: CASSASRTDTYEQYF.

Comment on this clonotype: One base away lies a much larger clone, so this may be a sequencing read error. V usage is TRBV7-8 and J usage is TRBJ1-2; D not certain. Germline V CDR1 and CDR2: SGHVS, FQNEAQ. The CDR3 extends over 13 amino acids. V lost 3 bases to trimming and J lost 7 bases, with 12 bases between them. DNA for the CDR3: TGTGCCAGCAGCTTCATGGGTGGCTGTGGCTACACCTTC. This encodes CASSFMGGCGYTF.

This clonotype has at least ten counts. The rearrangement uses TRBV29-1 and TRBJ1-2; D is undetermined. This CDR3 region has 12 residues. Trimming removed 6 bases at V and 7 bases at J, with 15 bases between. Looked up from germline, CDR1 is SQVTM and CDR2 is ANQGSEA. For the CDR3, the DNA is TGCAGCGTATCGAGTCAAACCTCTGGCTACACCTTC. Its translation: CSVSSQTSGYTF.

The chain couples TRBV7-8 to TRBJ2-7; 8 bases are a match to TRBD1. This CDR3 has 15 residues. Germline CDR1 reads SGHVS; CDR2 reads FQNEAQ. After removal of 1 base from V and 5 bases from J, the junction contained 7 bases not matched to a gene. CDR3 nucleotide sequence: TGTGCCAGCAGCTTAGACGGAGCAGGGGGCCACGAGCAGTACTTC. Amino acid sequence: CASSLDGAGGHEQYF. The full variable domain, its missing parts supplied by reference TRBV7-8 and TRBJ2-7, is GAGVSQSPRYKVAKRGQDVALRCDPISGHVSLFWYQQALGQGPEFLTYFQNEAQLDKSGLPSDRFFAERPEGSVSTLKIQRTQQEDSAVYLCASSLDGAGGHEQYFGPGTRLTVT.

About this clonotype: A much larger clone differs by one base, so this may be a read error. This CDR3 fails to terminate in the conserved phenylalanine or tryptophan, so it likely reflects a read error. The chain uses TRBV29-1 and TRBJ2-7; 8 nucleotides match TRBD2. The CDR3 spans 14 residues. The germline CDR1 and CDR2 sequences are SQVTM and ANQGSEA. After removal of 4 bases from V and 5 bases from J, the junction contained 10 bases not matched to a gene. The CDR3 here is CSVGGKKRENEQYS. In DNA form, the CDR3 reads TGCAGCGTTGGGGGCAAAAAGCGGGAGAACGAGCAGTACTCC.

The J gene is TRBJ2-5, the V gene TRBV6-1; 10 nucleotides line up with TRBD2. This CDR3 is built from 14 residues. The germline V gene has CDR1 MNHNS and CDR2 SASEGT. The junction had 2 bases not matched to a gene; V was cut back by 4 bases and J by 3 bases. CDR3: CASSGLAGEETQYF. CDR3 nucleotides: TGTGCCAGCAGTGGACTAGCGGGCGAAGAGACCCAGTACTTC.

The chain carries TRBV20-1 and TRBJ2-2; a possible D gene is TRBD2 (6 bases). Per germline, CDR1 DFQATT and CDR2 SNEGSKA (reference sequence). V shed 6 bases and J shed 4 bases, with 21 bases lying between them. The CDR3 sequence is 16 residues long. CDR3: CSAQSFSSASTGELFF. In DNA form, the CDR3 reads TGCAGTGCCCAATCCTTCTCTAGCGCATCCACCGGGGAGCTGTTTTTT.

The V and J genes are TRBV7-6 and TRBJ2-5, with 10 positions matching TRBD2. Germline lookup yields CDR1 SGHVS and CDR2 FNYEAQ. The CDR3 runs to 15 residues. The V gene end was trimmed by 4 bases and the J gene end by 6 bases; junction bases not matched to a gene: 8. This chain's CDR3 is CASSSPAGGLKTQYF. The CDR3 region has the DNA TGTGCCAGCAGCTCCCCAGCGGGAGGGCTCAAGACCCAGTACTTC.

This clonotype was seen a few times. The rearrangement joins TRBV5-6 to TRBJ1-3; D uncertain. From germline, CDR1 is SGHDT and CDR2 YYEEEE. The CDR3 loop spans 16 amino acids. Trimming removed 1 base from V and 4 bases from J, with 15 bases in between. The DNA of the CDR3 is TGTGCCAGCAGCTTGAAGCCATGGCGGATAGGAAACACCATATATTTT. Translated, it gives CASSLKPWRIGNTIYF. The whole variable domain, filled in from reference TRBV5-6 and TRBJ1-3, reads DAGVTQSPTHLIKTRGQQVTLRCSPKSGHDTVSWYQQALGQGPQFIFQYYEEEERQRGNFPDRFSGHQFPNYSSELNVNALLLGDSALYLCASSLKPWRIGNTIYFGEGSWLTVV.

The chain links TRBV9 to TRBJ1-2, with 11 bases matching TRBD1. After removal of 6 bases from V and 3 bases from J, the junction contained 4 bases not matched to a gene. This CDR3 has 14 amino acids. Germline V lookup: CDR1 SGDLS, CDR2 YYNGEE. The CDR3 nucleotides are TGTGCCAGCAATCCGGGACAGGGGGACTATGGCTACACCTTC. It specifies CASNPGQGDYGYTF.

This clonotype appeared a single time. This chain joins TRBV7-2 and TRBJ2-5; 9 bases map to TRBD2. Trimming at V came to 2 bases and at J to 4 bases, leaving 8 bases not matched to a gene. There are 16 residues in the CDR3. Germline V lookup: CDR1 SGHTA, CDR2 FQGNSA. The CDR3 sequence: CASSLRTSVVRETQYF. The CDR3, as DNA: TGTGCCAGCAGCTTACGGACTAGCGTCGTCCGAGAGACCCAGTACTTC. The full variable domain, rest sourced from reference TRBV7-2 and TRBJ2-5, is GAGVSQSPSNKVTEKGKDVELRCDPISGHTALYWYRQSLGQGLEFLIYFQGNSAPDKSGLPSDRFSAERTGGSVSTLTIQRTQQEDSAVYLCASSLRTSVVRETQYFGPGTRLLVL.

A note on this clonotype: With a much larger clone just one base away, this may be a read error. The J gene is TRBJ2-7, the V gene TRBV24-1; 14 nucleotides match TRBD2. The trim removed 3 bases at V and 9 bases at J, leaving 0 bases unmatched. The germline V gene encodes CDR1 KGHDR and CDR2 SFDVKD. The CDR3 has 13 amino acids. The DNA for the CDR3 is TGTGCCACCAGTGATGGACTAGCGGGAGGGCAGTACTTC. This encodes CATSDGLAGGQYF.

The chain uses TRBV29-1 and TRBJ2-7, with D hard to call. The V gene's germline CDR1 is SQVTM and CDR2 ANQGSEA. With 8 bases removed from V and 0 bases from J, the gap between germline ends came to 14 bases. The CDR3 runs 13 residues. The CDR3: CSSTLTNSYEQYF. The DNA of the CDR3 is TGCAGCTCTACCCTGACAAACTCCTACGAGCAGTACTTC.

The chain couples TRBV25-1 to TRBJ1-1; possibly TRBD1 for D (5 bases). CDR1 and CDR2 from the germline V gene are MGHDK and SYGVNS. With 1 base removed from V and 3 bases from J, the gap between germline ends came to 6 bases. The CDR3 contains 13 residues. CDR3 in amino acids: CASSEWGYTEAFF. The CDR3 region has the DNA TGTGCCAGCAGTGAATGGGGCTACACTGAAGCTTTCTTT.

A few counts support this clonotype. This chain uses TRBV6-5 with TRBJ1-6; D perhaps matches TRBD1 (5 bases). The CDR3 extends over 15 amino acids. Germline V gives CDR1 MNHEY, CDR2 SVGAGI. V lost 0 bases and J 11 bases, leaving 14 bases between the germline ends. The DNA of the CDR3 is TGTGCCAGCAGTTACTCGAGAAGGGACTCCGCACCCCTCCACTTT. This sequence encodes CASSYSRRDSAPLHF.

This clonotype was observed a few times. Its ends do not fully match the called genes, so a read error is possible. The rearrangement joins TRBV10-3 to TRBJ2-5, with D possibly being TRBD2 (6 bases). This CDR3 contains 15 residues. Germline V gives CDR1 ENHRY, CDR2 SYGVKD. In DNA form, the CDR3 reads TGTGCCAGCAGTGAAATAGCGGTATGGACGGAGACCCAGTACTTC. This encodes CASSEIAVWTETQYF.

Ten or more counts support this clonotype. The gene calls are TRBV6-1 and TRBJ1-2, with D perhaps TRBD1 (6 bases). Deletions cut 0 bases from V and 4 bases from J, with 12 bases between. Germline V gives CDR1 MNHNS, CDR2 SASEGT. CDR3 length: 15 amino acids. As DNA, the CDR3 is TGTGCCAGCAGTGAAGCCAGGGGACGGATCTATGGCTACACCTTC. Amino acid sequence: CASSEARGRIYGYTF.